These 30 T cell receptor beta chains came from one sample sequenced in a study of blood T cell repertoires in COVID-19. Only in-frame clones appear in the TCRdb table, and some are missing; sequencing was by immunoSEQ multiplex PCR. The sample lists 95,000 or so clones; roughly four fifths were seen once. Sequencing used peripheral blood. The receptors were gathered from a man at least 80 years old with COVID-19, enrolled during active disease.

CDR3 sequence: CASSLGLLAGGWNEQFF. CDR3 coding DNA: TGTGCCAGCAGCTTAGGGCTCCTGGCGGGAGGTTGGAATGAGCAGTTCTTC. J is TRBJ2-1 and V is TRBV7-2; 8 bases are shared with TRBD2. Trimming removed 1 base from V and 7 bases from J; junction bases left unmatched: 12. This CDR3 is built from 17 residues. Germline assignment: CDR1 SGHTA and CDR2 FQGNSA.

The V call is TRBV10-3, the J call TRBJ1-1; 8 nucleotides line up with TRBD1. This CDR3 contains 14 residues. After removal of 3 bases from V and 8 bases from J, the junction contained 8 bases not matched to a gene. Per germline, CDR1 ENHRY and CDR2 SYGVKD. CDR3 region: CAISEITGGGEAFF. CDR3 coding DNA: TGTGCCATCAGTGAAATTACAGGGGGAGGGGAAGCTTTCTTT.

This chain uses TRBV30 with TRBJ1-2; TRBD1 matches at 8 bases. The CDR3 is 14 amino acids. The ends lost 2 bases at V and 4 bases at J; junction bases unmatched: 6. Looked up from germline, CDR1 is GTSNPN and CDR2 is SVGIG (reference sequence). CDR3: CAWSPDREGYGYTF. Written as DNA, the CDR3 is TGTGCCTGGAGTCCGGACAGGGAGGGCTATGGCTACACCTTC.

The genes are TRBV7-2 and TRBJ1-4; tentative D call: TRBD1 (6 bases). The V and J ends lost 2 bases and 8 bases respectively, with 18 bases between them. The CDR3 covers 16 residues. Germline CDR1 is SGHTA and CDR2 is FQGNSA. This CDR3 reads CASSLSPAGDAEKLFF. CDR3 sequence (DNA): TGTGCCAGCAGCTTATCGCCTGCAGGGGATGCGGAAAAACTGTTTTTT.

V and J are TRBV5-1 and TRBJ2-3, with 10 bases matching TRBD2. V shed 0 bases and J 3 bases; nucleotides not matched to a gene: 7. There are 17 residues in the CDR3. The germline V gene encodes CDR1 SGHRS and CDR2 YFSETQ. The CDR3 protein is CASSLASGGRVTDTQYF. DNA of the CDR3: TGCGCCAGCAGCTTGGCTAGCGGGGGCCGGGTTACAGATACGCAGTATTTT. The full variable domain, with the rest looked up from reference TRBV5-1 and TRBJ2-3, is KAGVTQTPRYLIKTRGQQVTLSCSPISGHRSVSWYQQTPGQGLQFLFEYFSETQRNKGNFPGRFSGRQFSNSRSEMNVSTLELGDSALYLCASSLASGGRVTDTQYFGPGTRLTVL.

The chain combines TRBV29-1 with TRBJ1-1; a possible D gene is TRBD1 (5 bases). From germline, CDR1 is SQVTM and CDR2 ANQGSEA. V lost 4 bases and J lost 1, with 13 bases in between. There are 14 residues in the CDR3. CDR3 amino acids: CSVVKQATNTEAFF. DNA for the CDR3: TGCAGCGTTGTGAAACAGGCAACGAACACTGAAGCTTTCTTT.

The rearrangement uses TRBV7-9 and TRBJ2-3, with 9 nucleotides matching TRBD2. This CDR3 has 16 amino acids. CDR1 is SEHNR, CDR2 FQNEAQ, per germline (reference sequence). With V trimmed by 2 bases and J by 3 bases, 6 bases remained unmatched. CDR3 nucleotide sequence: TGTGCCAGCAGCTTACTGGCGGGAGGGCCAACAGATACGCAGTATTTT. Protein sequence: CASSLLAGGPTDTQYF.

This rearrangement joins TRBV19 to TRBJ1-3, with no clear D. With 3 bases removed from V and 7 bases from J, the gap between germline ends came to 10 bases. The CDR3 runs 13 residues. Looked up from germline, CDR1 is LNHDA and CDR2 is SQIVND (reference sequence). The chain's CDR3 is CASSILGLNTIYF. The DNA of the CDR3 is TGTGCCAGTAGTATTCTTGGGCTGAACACCATATATTTT.

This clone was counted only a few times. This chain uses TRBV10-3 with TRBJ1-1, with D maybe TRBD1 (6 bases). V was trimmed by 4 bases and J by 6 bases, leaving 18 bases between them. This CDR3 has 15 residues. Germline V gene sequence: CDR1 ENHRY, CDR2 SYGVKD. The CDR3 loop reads CAISAPRQGHSEAFF. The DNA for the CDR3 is TGTGCCATCAGTGCCCCAAGGCAGGGGCATTCTGAAGCTTTCTTT.

The DNA for the CDR3 is TGTGCCAGTAGCCCCCGGGACAGGGGTTTGGAGACCCAGTACTTC. It translates to CASSPRDRGLETQYF. This chain joins TRBV19 and TRBJ2-5; 10 bases align to TRBD1. J lost 5 bases, V lost 6 bases, and 9 bases had no gene match. The CDR3 extends over 15 amino acids. The V gene's germline CDR1 is LNHDA and CDR2 SQIVND (reference sequence).

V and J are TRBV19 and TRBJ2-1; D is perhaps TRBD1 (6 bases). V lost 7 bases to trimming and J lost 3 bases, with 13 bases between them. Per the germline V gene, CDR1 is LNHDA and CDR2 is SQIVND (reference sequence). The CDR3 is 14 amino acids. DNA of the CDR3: TGTGCCAGTAAGGTGTCAGGGGACTACAATGAGCAGTTCTTC. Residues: CASKVSGDYNEQFF.

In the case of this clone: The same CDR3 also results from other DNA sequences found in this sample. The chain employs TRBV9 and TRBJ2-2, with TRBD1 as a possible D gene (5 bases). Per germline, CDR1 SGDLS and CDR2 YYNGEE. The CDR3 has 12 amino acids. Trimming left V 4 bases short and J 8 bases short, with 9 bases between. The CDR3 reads CASSPRGGELFF. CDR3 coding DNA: TGTGCCAGCAGCCCTAGGGGTGGGGAGCTGTTTTTT.

The CDR3 is CASSPQGDYGYTF. Here the CDR3 DNA reads TGCGCCAGCAGCCCCCAGGGGGACTATGGCTACACCTTC. This sequence joins TRBV5-1 and TRBJ1-2; 7 nucleotides match TRBD1. CDR1 SGHRS and CDR2 YFSETQ come from the germline V gene. V shed 4 bases and J 3 bases; nucleotides not matched to a gene: 3. The CDR3 contains 13 residues.

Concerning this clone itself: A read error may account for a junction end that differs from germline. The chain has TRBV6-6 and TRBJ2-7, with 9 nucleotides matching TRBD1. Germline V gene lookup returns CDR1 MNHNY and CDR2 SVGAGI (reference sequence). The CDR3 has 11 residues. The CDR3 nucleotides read TGTGCCAGCAGTCACGGGACAGGGTTTTATTTC. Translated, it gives CASSHGTGFYF.

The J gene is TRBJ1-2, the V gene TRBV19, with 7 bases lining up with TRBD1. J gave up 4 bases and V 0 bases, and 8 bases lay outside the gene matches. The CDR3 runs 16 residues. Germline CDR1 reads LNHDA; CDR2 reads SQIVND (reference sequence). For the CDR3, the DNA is TGTGCCAGTAGTATAGATTTTGCAGGGGGAAGCTATGGCTACACCTTC. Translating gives CASSIDFAGGSYGYTF. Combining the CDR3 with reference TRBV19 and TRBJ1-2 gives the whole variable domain DGGITQSPKYLFRKEGQNVTLSCEQNLNHDAMYWYRQDPGQGLRLIYYSQIVNDFQKGDIAEGYSVSREKKESFPLTVTSAQKNPTAFYLCASSIDFAGGSYGYTFGSGTRLTVV.

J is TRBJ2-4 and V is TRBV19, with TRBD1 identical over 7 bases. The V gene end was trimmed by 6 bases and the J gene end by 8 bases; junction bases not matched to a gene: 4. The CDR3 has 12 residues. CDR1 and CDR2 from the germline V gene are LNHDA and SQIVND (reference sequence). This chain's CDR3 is CASSPGTDIQYF. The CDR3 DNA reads TGTGCCAGTAGCCCTGGGACAGACATTCAGTACTTC.

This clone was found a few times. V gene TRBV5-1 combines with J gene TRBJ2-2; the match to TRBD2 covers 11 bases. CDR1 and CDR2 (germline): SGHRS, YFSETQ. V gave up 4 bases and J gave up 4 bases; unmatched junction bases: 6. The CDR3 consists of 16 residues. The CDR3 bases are TGCGCCAGCAGCCCTCGGACTAGCGGGTTCACCGGGGAGCTGTTTTTT. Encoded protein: CASSPRTSGFTGELFF.

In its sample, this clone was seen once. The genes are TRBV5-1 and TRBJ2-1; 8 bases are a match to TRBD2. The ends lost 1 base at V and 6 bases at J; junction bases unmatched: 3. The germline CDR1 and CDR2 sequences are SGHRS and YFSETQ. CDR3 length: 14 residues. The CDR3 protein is CASSLTSGFNEQFF. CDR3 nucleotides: TGCGCCAGCAGCTTGACTAGCGGCTTCAATGAGCAGTTCTTC.

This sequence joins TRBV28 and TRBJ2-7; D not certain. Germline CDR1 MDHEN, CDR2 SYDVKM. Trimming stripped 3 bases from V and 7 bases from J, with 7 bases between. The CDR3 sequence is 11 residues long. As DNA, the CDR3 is TGTGCCAGCAGTTTGGCAGAAGAGCAGTACTTC. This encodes CASSLAEEQYF. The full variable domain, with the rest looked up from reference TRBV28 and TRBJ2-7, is DVKVTQSSRYLVKRTGEKVFLECVQDMDHENMFWYRQDPGLGLRLIYFSYDVKMKEKGDIPEGYSVSREKKERFSLILESASTNQTSMYLCASSLAEEQYFGPGTRLTVT.

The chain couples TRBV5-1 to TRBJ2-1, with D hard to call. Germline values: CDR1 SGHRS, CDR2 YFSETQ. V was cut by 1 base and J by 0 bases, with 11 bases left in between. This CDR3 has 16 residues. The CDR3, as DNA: TGCGCCAGCAGCTTGACAGCTCCGAGCTCCTACAATGAGCAGTTCTTC. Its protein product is CASSLTAPSSYNEQFF. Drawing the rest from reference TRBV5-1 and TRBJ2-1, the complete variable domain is KAGVTQTPRYLIKTRGQQVTLSCSPISGHRSVSWYQQTPGQGLQFLFEYFSETQRNKGNFPGRFSGRQFSNSRSEMNVSTLELGDSALYLCASSLTAPSSYNEQFFGPGTRLTVL.

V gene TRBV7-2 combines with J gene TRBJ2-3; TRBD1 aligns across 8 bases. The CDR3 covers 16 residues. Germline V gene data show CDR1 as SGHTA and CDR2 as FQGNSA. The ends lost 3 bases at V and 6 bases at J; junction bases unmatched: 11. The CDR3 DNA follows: TGTGCCAGCAGCTTTGGTGAAACAGGGGGGTCGGATACGCAGTATTTT. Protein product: CASSFGETGGSDTQYF.

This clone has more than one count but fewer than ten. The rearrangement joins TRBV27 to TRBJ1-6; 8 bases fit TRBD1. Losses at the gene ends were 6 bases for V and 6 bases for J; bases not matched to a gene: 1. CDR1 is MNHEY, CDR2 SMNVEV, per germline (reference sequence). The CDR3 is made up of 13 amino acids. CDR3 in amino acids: CASRTGVNSPLHF. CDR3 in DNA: TGTGCCAGCAGGACAGGGGTTAATTCACCCCTCCACTTT.

The CDR3 reads CASSEDRGSRNEQFF. In DNA, the CDR3 is TGTGCCAGCAGTGAAGACAGGGGGTCCAGGAATGAGCAGTTCTTC. This sequence joins TRBV2 and TRBJ2-1; 8 nucleotides align to TRBD1. Trimming at V came to 1 base and at J to 7 bases, leaving 6 bases not matched to a gene. This CDR3 region has 15 residues. CDR1 SNHLY and CDR2 FYNNEI come from the germline V gene.

In DNA, the CDR3 is TGTGCCAGCAGCTTGGCCGGGACAATCACAGATACGCAGTATTTT. It specifies CASSLAGTITDTQYF. This chain connects TRBV5-4 to TRBJ2-3; D is perhaps TRBD1 (6 bases). The germline CDR1 and CDR2 sequences are SGHNT and YYREEE (reference sequence). The CDR3 runs 15 residues. The ends were cut back, 0 bases at V and 2 bases at J, with 10 bases in the middle.

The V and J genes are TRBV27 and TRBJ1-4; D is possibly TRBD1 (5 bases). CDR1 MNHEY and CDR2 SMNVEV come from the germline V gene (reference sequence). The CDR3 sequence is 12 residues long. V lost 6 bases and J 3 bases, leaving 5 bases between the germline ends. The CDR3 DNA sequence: TGTGCCAGCAGAGGGGCTAATGAAAAACTGTTTTTT. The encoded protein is CASRGANEKLFF.

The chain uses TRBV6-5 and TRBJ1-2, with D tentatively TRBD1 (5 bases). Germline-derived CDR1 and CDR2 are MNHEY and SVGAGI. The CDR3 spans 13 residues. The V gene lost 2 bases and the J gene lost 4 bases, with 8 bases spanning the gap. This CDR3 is CASSYGRAYGYTF. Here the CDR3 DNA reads TGTGCCAGCAGTTACGGCAGGGCCTATGGCTACACCTTC.

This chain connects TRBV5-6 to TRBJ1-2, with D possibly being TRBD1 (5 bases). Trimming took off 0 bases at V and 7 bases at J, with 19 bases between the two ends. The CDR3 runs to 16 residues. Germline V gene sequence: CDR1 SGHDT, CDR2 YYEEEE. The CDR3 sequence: CASSLVEGRLSVGYTF. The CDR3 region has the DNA TGTGCCAGCAGCTTGGTGGAGGGGCGATTATCAGTTGGCTACACCTTC.

The chain's CDR3 is CASTGGYNEQFF. CDR3 bases: TGTGCCAGCACCGGGGGTTACAATGAGCAGTTCTTC. This chain joins TRBV6-6 and TRBJ2-1; possibly TRBD2 for D (6 bases). The CDR3 runs 12 residues. V was clipped by 7 bases and J by 4 bases, with 8 bases between them. Per the germline V gene, CDR1 is MNHNY and CDR2 is SVGAGI (reference sequence).

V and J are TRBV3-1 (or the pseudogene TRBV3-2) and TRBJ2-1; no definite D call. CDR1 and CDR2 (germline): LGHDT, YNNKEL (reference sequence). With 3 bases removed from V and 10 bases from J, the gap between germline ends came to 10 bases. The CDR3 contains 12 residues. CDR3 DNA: TGTGCCAGCAGCCAGTCCGCACGGGAGCAGTTCTTC. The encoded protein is CASSQSAREQFF.

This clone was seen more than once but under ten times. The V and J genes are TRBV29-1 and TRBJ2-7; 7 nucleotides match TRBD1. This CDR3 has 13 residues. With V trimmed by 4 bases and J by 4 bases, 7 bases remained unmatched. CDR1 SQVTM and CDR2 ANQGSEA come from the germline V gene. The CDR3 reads CSVGASGGYEQYF. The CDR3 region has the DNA TGCAGCGTTGGGGCCTCAGGGGGATACGAGCAGTACTTC.